The rows below give T cell receptor beta chains drawn from one sample of a study of shared clonotypes between healthy human individuals. TCRdb's table, derived via immunoSEQ multiplex PCR, lists solely in-frame clones and lacks some. The repertoire holds roughly 590,000 clones, with 95% to 96% as singletons. The source material was naive CD8+ T cells sorted from blood. These receptor sequences come from a woman aged 25 to 45 in good health. CDR3s include the opening cysteine and the closing phenylalanine or tryptophan.

>TRBV15
CATSTLATAKETQYF
>TRBV27
CASRNDRLRDTQYF
>TRBV5-8
CASSQEQGSYNEQFF
>TRBV28
CASTPRLAVYNEQFF
>TRBV2
CAVWGGSNYGYTF
>TRBV27
CASNPSPSYEQYF
>TRBV6-5
CASSVGQDYEQYF
>TRBV5-5
CASSDGTVYGYTF
>TRBV9
CASSLTGVPEKLFF
>TRBV9
CASSVRMSANTGELFF
>TRBV10-3
CATVLGAWNSGNTIYF
>TRBV7-9
CASSLTGTPSYNEQFF
>TRBV27
CASSRDSNYGYTF
>TRBV5-6
CASSLVRGTKEKLFF
>TRBV2
CASSDRQSNTGELFF
>TRBV6-1
CASSADSLSWANVLTF
>TRBV19
CASSIAGGVGTDTQYF
>TRBV6-1
CASSVETSGQETQYF
>TRBV28
CASSFGTGGYGYTF
>TRBV4-2
CASSQDRGGPGYEQYF
>TRBV9
CASAASDNEQFF
>TRBV13
CASSPRGTDTQYF
>TRBV29-1
CSVGDSNQPQHF
>TRBV7-9
CASSDGQRLGAFF
>TRBV15
CATSPPRRTEAFF
>TRBV27
CASSVGTGGNQPQHF
>TRBV2
CASKGSTNEKLFF
>TRBV27
CASSLDWTGSPYGYTF
>TRBV30
CAWQDTGTDYEQYF
>TRBV7-9
CASSATDRGIGYTF
>TRBV9
CASSAEGSPPYEQYF
>TRBV7-8
CASSLVGTGEYEQYF
>TRBV27
CASSLRVYNSPLHF
>TRBV6-5
CATQLAETYNEQFF
>TRBV29-1
CSVIRQSSYEQYF
>TRBV28
CASSPTGVDYEQYF
>TRBV5-4
CASTDPMLDYGYTF
>TRBV28
CASSFSPDPRNTEAFF
>TRBV11-2
CASSLDPGTGGLNTEAFF
>TRBV19
CASSIVAGAGAYNEQFF
>TRBV7-9
CASSLNSGQYNEQFF
>TRBV2
CASSEARRAGELFF